The rows below give T cell receptor beta chains drawn from one sample of a study of blood T cell repertoires in COVID-19. Sequenced by immunoSEQ multiplex PCR; TCRdb stores in-frame clones only, minus some. Found here are about 310,000 clones, approximately 91% of them singletons; the top ten hold approximately 4.7%. The sample was PBMCs or T cells enriched from blood (not recorded which). These receptors all come from a man aged 60 to 69 who had recovered from COVID-19. CDR3s include the opening cysteine and the closing phenylalanine or tryptophan.

>TRBV6-1
CASSETGGSWYGYTF
>TRBV19
CASSIPGYNEQFF
>TRBV14
CASSQVRSYEQYF
>TRBV10-1
CASSEGGQGSGNTIYF
>TRBV11-2
CASSLAGKVMNTEAFF
>TRBV7-9
CASSSILDREGNQPQHF
>TRBV30
CAWSARGLGQPQHF
>TRBV7-6
CASSFSGLIYNEQFF
>TRBV3-1/TRBV3-2
CASSQAGVGTEAFF
>TRBV19
CASSFSGYDYGYTF
>TRBV5-8
CASSVRQGVHEKLFF
>TRBV27
CASSEKSGLEQFF
>TRBV5-1
CASSLTVSYNEQFF
>TRBV27
CASSLQTPDEGQDGYTF
>TRBV5-1
CASSEPAGELFF
>TRBV5-1
CASSLAGDSNYGYTF
>TRBV28
CASSGRPHEQYF
>TRBV18
CASSPRTSGYNEETQYF
>TRBV27
CASSSVTGVYGYTF
>TRBV2
CASSVPAEYEQYF
>TRBV4-2
CASSHPDRAYEQYF
>TRBV9
CASSVSGQTNYEQYF
>TRBV28
CASKESGSSYNEQFF
>TRBV30
CAWSLPGQGSPGAFF
>TRBV27
CASSVLSGQGVISNYGYTF
>TRBV24-1
CATSDRGGLRNEQFF
>TRBV6-2/TRBV6-3
CASSLRTSGSFDEQFF
>TRBV19
CASPTGASGSPQIDTQYF
>TRBV11-1
CASSPGPRGTGELFF
>TRBV28
CASSLGQGGTEAFF
>TRBV2
CASWREGRNEQFF
>TRBV11-3
CASSSTLTSGATGELFF
>TRBV27
CASSRSLNSPLHF
>TRBV24-1
CATSDARGSGETQYF
>TRBV5-1
CASSYLTDTYEQYF
>TRBV4-3
CASSQDWDSLNTEAFF
>TRBV5-5
CASSFSPGTGEGQPQHF
>TRBV14
CASSQGERGSSGNEQFF
>TRBV7-6
CASSPRTGHLGVAFF
>TRBV29-1
CSVEEGQADYNEQFF
>TRBV6-1
CASSEMTGTGELFF
>TRBV21-1
CASSKEPSGETQYF
>TRBV7-9
CASSSGQGLYNSPLHF
>TRBV11-1
CASSFSGGGTDTQYF
>TRBV9
CASSPQPGQGASDTQYF